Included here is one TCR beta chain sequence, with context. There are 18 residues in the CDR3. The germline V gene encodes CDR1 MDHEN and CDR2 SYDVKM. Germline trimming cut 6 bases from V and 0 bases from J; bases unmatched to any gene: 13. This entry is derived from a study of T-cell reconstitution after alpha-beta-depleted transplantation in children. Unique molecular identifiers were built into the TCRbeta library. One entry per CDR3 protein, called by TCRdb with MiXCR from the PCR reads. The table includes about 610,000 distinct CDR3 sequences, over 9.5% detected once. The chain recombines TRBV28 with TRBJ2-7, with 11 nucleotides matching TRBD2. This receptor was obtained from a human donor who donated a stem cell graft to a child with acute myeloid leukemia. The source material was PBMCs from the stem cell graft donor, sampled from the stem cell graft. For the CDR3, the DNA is TGTGCCAGCAGCTCCACACCGGCGACTAGCGGGAACTCCTACGAGCAGTACTTC. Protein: CASSSTPATSGNSYEQYF.